This T cell receptor beta chain came from a study of cytomegalovirus exposure and HLA in healthy donors. The wider study: A previous analysis identified approximately 110 million unique TCR beta sequences derived from around 200 million T cells. The study's early data release held about 77 million unique TCRs from HLA-typed donors.

For this clone: Its antigen is still unknown.

Primers included in the PCR were 60 Vbeta and 13 Jbeta primers. The method was immunoSEQ multiplex PCR; TCRdb's version includes in-frame clones alone and lacks a portion of them. This repertoire shows 170,000 or so clones, roughly four fifths found once; its top ten account for around 4.9%. General study points: A few chains linked to CMV were shown in vitro to be specific for CMV antigens. In an earlier analysis, about 87% or about 30%: the productive usage of most TCR beta V segments.

The V segment lost 7 bases and the J segment 7 bases; nucleotides outside the gene matches: 3. The CDR3 runs to 12 residues. Germline V gives CDR1 SNHLY, CDR2 FYNNEI. The sequenced sample consisted of PBMCs. This TCR was sampled from a girl under 18 in good health and CMV-seropositive. This chain uses TRBV2 with TRBJ2-2; 7 bases fit TRBD1. CDR3 DNA sequence: TGTGCCAGCAACAGGGGAAACGGGGAGCTGTTTTTT. Protein product: CASNRGNGELFF.